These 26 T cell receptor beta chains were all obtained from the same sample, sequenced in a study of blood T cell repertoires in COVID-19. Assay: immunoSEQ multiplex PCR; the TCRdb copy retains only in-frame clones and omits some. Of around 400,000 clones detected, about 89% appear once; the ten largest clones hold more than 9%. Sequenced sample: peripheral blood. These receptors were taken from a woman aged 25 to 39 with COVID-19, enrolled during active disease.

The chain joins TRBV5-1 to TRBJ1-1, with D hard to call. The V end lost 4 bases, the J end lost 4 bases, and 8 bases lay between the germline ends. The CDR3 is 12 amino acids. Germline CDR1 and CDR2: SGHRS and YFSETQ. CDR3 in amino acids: CASSKPGTEAFF. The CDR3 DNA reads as TGCGCCAGCAGCAAACCCGGCACTGAAGCTTTCTTT.

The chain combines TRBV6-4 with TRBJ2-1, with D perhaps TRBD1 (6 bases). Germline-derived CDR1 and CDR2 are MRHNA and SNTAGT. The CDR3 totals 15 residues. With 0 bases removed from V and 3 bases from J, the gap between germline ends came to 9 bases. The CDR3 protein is CASSDSGGFYNEQFF. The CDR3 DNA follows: TGTGCCAGCAGTGACTCAGGGGGTTTCTACAATGAGCAGTTCTTC.

The CDR3 DNA sequence: TGTGCCAGCAGCCTAGGGGGCAGGGGAGAGACCCAGTACTTC. Amino acids: CASSLGGRGETQYF. The chain combines TRBV7-3 with TRBJ2-5; 7 nucleotides agree with TRBD1. J was trimmed by 4 bases and V by 5 bases; bases with no gene match: 7. CDR1 SGHTA and CDR2 FQGTGA come from the germline V gene. This CDR3 spans 14 amino acids.

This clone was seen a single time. The CDR3 DNA follows: TGTGCCAGCAGTGATGAGGCGGGGGTAAGCACAGATACGCAGTATTTT. This codes for CASSDEAGVSTDTQYF. The rearrangement joins TRBV2 to TRBJ2-3; 7 bases line up with TRBD2. The trim removed 3 bases at V and 0 bases at J, leaving 6 bases unmatched. CDR1 is SNHLY and CDR2 is FYNNEI in the germline V gene. CDR3 length: 16 residues.

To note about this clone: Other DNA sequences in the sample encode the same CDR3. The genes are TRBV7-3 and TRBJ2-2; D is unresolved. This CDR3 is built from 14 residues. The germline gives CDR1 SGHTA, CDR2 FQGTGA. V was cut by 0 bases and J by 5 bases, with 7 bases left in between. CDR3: CASSLTRDTGELFF. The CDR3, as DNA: TGTGCCAGCAGCTTAACGAGAGATACCGGGGAGCTGTTTTTT.

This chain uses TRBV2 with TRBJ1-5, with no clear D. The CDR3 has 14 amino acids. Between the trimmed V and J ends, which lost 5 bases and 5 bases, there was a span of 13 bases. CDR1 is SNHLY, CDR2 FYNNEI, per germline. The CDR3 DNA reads TGTGCCAGCAGTTTACTCCGGAGAGATCAGCCCCAGCATTTT. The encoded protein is CASSLLRRDQPQHF.

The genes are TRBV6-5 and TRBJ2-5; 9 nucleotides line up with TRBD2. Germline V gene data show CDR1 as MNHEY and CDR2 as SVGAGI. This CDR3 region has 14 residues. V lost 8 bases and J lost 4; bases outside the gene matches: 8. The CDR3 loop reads CASRSGRLRETQYF. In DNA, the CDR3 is TGTGCCAGCCGTAGCGGGAGATTACGAGAGACCCAGTACTTC.

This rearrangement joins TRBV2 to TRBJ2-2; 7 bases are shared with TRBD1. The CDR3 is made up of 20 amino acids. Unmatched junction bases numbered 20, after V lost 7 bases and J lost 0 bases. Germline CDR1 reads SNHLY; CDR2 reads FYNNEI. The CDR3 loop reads CASKGWGRPGQFANTGELFF. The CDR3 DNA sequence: TGTGCCAGCAAGGGGTGGGGCCGGCCGGGACAGTTCGCGAACACCGGGGAGCTGTTTTTT.

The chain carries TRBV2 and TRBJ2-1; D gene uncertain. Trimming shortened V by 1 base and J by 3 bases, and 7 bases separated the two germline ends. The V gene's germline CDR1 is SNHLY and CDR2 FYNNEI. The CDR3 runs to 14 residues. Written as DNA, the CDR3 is TGTGCCAGCAGTGAAGGACTGGACTACAATGAGCAGTTCTTC. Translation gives CASSEGLDYNEQFF.

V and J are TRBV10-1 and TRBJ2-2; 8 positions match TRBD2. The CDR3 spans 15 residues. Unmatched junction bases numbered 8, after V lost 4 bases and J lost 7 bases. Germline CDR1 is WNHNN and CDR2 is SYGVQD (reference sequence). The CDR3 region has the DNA TGCGCCAGCAGTGCAGCGGGAGTGCTAATCGGGGAGCTGTTTTTT. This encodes CASSAAGVLIGELFF.

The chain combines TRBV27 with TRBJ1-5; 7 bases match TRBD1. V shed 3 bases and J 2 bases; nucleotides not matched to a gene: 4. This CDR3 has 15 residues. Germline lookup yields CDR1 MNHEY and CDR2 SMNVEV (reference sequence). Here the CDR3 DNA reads TGTGCCAGCAGTTTGGGACAGACTGGCAATCAGCCCCAGCATTTT. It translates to CASSLGQTGNQPQHF.

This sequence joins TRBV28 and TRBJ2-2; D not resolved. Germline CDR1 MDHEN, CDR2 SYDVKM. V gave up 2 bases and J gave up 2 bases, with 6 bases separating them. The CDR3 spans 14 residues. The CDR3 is CASSLGHNTGELFF. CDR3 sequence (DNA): TGTGCCAGCAGTTTAGGGCATAACACCGGGGAGCTGTTTTTT.

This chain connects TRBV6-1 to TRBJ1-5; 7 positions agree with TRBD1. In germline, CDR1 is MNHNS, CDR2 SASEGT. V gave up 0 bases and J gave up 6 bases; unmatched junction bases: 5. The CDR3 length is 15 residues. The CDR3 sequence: CASSEAQGGLQPQHF. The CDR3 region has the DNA TGTGCCAGCAGTGAAGCGCAAGGGGGCCTTCAGCCCCAGCATTTT.

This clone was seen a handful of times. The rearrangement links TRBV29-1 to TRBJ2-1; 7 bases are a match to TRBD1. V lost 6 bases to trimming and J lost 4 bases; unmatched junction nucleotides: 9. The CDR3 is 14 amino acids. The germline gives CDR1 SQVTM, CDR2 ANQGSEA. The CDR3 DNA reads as TGCAGCGTAGTAACAGGGGCGTTTTACAATGAGCAGTTCTTC. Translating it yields CSVVTGAFYNEQFF.

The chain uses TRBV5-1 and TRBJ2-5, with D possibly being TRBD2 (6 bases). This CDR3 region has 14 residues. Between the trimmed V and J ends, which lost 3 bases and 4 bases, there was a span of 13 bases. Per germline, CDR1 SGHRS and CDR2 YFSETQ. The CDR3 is CASSSAGLGETQYF. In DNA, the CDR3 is TGCGCCAGCAGCTCGGCGGGACTGGGAGAGACCCAGTACTTC.

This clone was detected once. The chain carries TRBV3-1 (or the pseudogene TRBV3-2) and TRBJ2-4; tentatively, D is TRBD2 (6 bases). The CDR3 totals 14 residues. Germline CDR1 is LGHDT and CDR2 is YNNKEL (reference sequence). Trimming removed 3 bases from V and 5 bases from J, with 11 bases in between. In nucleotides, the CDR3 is TGTGCCAGCAGCCAGGGACTCCCTGAAAACATTCAGTACTTC. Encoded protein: CASSQGLPENIQYF.

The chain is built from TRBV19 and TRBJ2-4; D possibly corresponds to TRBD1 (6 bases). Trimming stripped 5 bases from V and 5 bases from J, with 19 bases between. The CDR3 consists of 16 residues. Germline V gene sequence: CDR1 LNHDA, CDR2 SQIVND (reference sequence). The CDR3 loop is CASSRESRGTQNIQYF. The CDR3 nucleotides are TGTGCCAGTAGTCGGGAAAGTAGGGGGACCCAAAACATTCAGTACTTC.

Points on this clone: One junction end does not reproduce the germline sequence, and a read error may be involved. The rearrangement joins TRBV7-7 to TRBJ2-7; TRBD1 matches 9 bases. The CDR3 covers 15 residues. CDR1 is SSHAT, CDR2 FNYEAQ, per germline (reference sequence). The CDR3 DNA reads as TGTGCTAGCAGCTTCGGGACAGGGAGTGGCTACGAGCAGTACTTC. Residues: CASSFGTGSGYEQYF.

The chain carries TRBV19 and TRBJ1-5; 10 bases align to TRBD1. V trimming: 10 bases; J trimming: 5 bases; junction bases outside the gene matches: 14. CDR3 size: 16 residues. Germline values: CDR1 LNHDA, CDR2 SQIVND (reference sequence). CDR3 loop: CATVRQGARGDQPQHF. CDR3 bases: TGTGCCACCGTCAGACAGGGGGCGCGGGGCGATCAGCCCCAGCATTTT.

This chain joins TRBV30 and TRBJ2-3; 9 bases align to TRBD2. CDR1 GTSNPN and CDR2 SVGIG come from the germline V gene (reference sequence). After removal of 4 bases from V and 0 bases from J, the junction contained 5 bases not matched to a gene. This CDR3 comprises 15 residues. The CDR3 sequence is CAWTSGDPSTDTQYF. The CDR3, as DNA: TGTGCCTGGACTAGCGGGGACCCTAGCACAGATACGCAGTATTTT.

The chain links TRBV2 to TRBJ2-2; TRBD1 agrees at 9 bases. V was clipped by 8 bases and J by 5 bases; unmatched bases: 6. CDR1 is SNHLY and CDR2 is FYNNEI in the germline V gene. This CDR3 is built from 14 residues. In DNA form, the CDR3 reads TGTGCCAGCGCAACCGGGACAGGGACCGGGGAGCTGTTTTTT. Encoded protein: CASATGTGTGELFF. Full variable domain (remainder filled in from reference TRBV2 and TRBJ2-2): EPEVTQTPSHQVTQMGQEVILRCVPISNHLYFYWYRQILGQKVEFLVSFYNNEISEKSEIFDDQFSVERPDGSNFTLKIRSTKLEDSAMYFCASATGTGTGELFFGEGSRLTVL.

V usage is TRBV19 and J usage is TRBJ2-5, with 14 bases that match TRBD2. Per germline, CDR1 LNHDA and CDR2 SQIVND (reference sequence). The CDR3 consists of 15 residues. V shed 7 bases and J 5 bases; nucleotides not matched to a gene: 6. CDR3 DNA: TGTGCCAGTAAGGGACTAGCGGGAGTAGTGGAGACCCAGTACTTC. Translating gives CASKGLAGVVETQYF. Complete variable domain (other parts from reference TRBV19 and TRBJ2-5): DGGITQSPKYLFRKEGQNVTLSCEQNLNHDAMYWYRQDPGQGLRLIYYSQIVNDFQKGDIAEGYSVSREKKESFPLTVTSAQKNPTAFYLCASKGLAGVVETQYFGPGTRLLVL.

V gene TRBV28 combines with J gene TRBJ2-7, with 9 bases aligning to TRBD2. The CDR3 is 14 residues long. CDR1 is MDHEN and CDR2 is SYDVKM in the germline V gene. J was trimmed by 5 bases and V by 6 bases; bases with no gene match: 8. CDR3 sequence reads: CASRSSGSINEQYF. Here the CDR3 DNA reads TGTGCCAGCAGAAGTAGCGGGAGTATAAACGAGCAGTACTTC.

The CDR3 reads CASSPRGGHEQYF. For the CDR3, the DNA is TGCGCCAGCAGCCCCCGGGGGGGTCACGAGCAGTACTTC. The V and J genes are TRBV4-1 and TRBJ2-7, with TRBD2 matching over 8 bases. The V gene's germline CDR1 is MGHRA and CDR2 YSYEKL. V dropped 4 bases and J dropped 5; count of bases not matched to a gene: 4. This CDR3 is built from 13 residues.

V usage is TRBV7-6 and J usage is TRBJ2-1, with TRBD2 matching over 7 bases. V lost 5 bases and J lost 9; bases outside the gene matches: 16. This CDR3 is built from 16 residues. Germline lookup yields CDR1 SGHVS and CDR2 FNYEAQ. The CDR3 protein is CASSPRRTSTHSEQFF. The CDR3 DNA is TGTGCCAGCAGCCCCAGAAGGACTAGTACGCATAGTGAGCAGTTCTTC.

For the CDR3, the DNA is TGTGCCAGTAGTTTAGGGAGGACAGGGTTCGAGGAGACCCAGTACTTC. Translating it yields CASSLGRTGFEETQYF. V is TRBV19 and J is TRBJ2-5; 8 nucleotides align to TRBD1. V was pared by 5 bases and J by 5 bases, with 13 bases of the junction left unmatched. The length of the CDR3 is 16 residues. Per germline, CDR1 LNHDA and CDR2 SQIVND (reference sequence). Supplemented by reference TRBV19 and TRBJ2-5, the full variable domain reads DGGITQSPKYLFRKEGQNVTLSCEQNLNHDAMYWYRQDPGQGLRLIYYSQIVNDFQKGDIAEGYSVSREKKESFPLTVTSAQKNPTAFYLCASSLGRTGFEETQYFGPGTRLLVL.